These T cell receptor beta chains were read from a single sample in a study of T cells in Graves' hyperthyroidism and ophthalmopathy. TCRdb independently ran MiXCR on the multiplex PCR reads; one entry per CDR3 protein. The sample consists of just under 750,000 distinct CDR3 sequences, 30% to 40% of them appearing once. Material for sequencing was blood. Every receptor here comes from a woman between 35 and 50 years old with Graves' hyperthyroidism. Each CDR3 is given with its conserved first and last residue. The order of the fields is CDR3 protein, CDR3 DNA, D gene, J gene, clone size, V gene. A D gene is named only where the DNA matches it firmly. The listing skips clone size in some rows; elsewhere it reads once, few, many or a size class.

CDR3 protein: CASSLPGTSTGELFF
CDR3 DNA: TGTGCCAGCAGTTTGCCCGGGACAAGCACCGGGGAGCTGTTTTTT
D gene: -
J gene: TRBJ2-2
clone size: -
V gene: TRBV28

CDR3 protein: CASRPGTVTGELFF
CDR3 DNA: TGCGCCAGCAGGCCCGGGACGGTCACCGGGGAGCTGTTTTTT
D gene: -
J gene: TRBJ2-2
clone size: -
V gene: TRBV5-1

CDR3 protein: CSVAPGNTEAFF
CDR3 DNA: TGCAGCGTGGCCCCGGGGAACACTGAAGCTTTCTTT
D gene: -
J gene: TRBJ1-1
clone size: -
V gene: TRBV29-1

CDR3 protein: CASSLAGLANTGELFF
CDR3 DNA: TGCGCCAGCAGCTTGGCCGGACTGGCGAACACCGGGGAGCTGTTTTTT
D gene: -
J gene: TRBJ2-2
clone size: -
V gene: TRBV5-1

CDR3 protein: CASSEDRNSPLHF
CDR3 DNA: TGTGCCAGCAGCGAGGACAGGAATTCACCCCTCCACTTT
D gene: TRBD1
J gene: TRBJ1-6
clone size: many
V gene: TRBV11-2

CDR3 protein: CASSAPGRETQYF
CDR3 DNA: TGTGCCAGCTCCGCCCCTGGCAGGGAGACCCAGTACTTC
D gene: -
J gene: TRBJ2-5
clone size: few
V gene: TRBV18

CDR3 protein: CASSLAGAGQETQYF
CDR3 DNA: TGTGCCAGCAGCTTAGCAGGGGCAGGTCAAGAGACCCAGTACTTC
D gene: -
J gene: TRBJ2-5
clone size: -
V gene: TRBV7-2

CDR3 protein: CAISVRETNEQYF
CDR3 DNA: TGTGCCATCAGTGTAAGGGAGACAAACGAGCAGTACTTC
D gene: -
J gene: TRBJ2-7
clone size: -
V gene: TRBV10-3

CDR3 protein: CASSSNMGNQPQHF
CDR3 DNA: TGTGCCAGCAGTTCAAACATGGGCAATCAGCCCCAGCATTTT
D gene: -
J gene: TRBJ1-5
clone size: few
V gene: TRBV12-3/TRBV12-4

CDR3 protein: CASSVGDRARGYTF
CDR3 DNA: TGTGCCAGCAGCGTTGGGGACAGGGCGCGTGGCTACACCTTC
D gene: TRBD1
J gene: TRBJ1-2
clone size: many
V gene: TRBV9

CDR3 protein: CASSYAATGAGVYGYTF
CDR3 DNA: TGTGCCAGCAGTTACGCCGCCACAGGGGCCGGAGTCTATGGCTACACCTTC
D gene: TRBD1
J gene: TRBJ1-2
clone size: few
V gene: TRBV6-5

CDR3 protein: CASRVRGNSPLHF
CDR3 DNA: TGTGCCAGCAGAGTCAGGGGAAATTCACCCCTCCACTTT
D gene: -
J gene: TRBJ1-6
clone size: many
V gene: TRBV6-5

CDR3 protein: CASSRGVLESNPGSGNTIYF
CDR3 DNA: TGTGCCAGCAGCCGAGGGGTGTTAGAAAGCAATCCAGGCTCTGGAAACACCATATATTTT
D gene: -
J gene: TRBJ1-3
clone size: -
V gene: TRBV7-8

CDR3 protein: CATRDSWNTGELFF
CDR3 DNA: TGTGCCACCCGGGACAGCTGGAACACCGGGGAGCTGTTTTTT
D gene: TRBD1
J gene: TRBJ2-2
clone size: few
V gene: TRBV28

CDR3 protein: CSARFNQGGNNQPQHF
CDR3 DNA: TGCAGTGCTCGGTTTAATCAGGGGGGGAACAATCAGCCCCAGCATTTT
D gene: TRBD1
J gene: TRBJ1-5
clone size: few
V gene: TRBV20-1

CDR3 protein: CASSGGSEGRETQYF
CDR3 DNA: TGTGCCAGCAGCGGGGGGTCCGAGGGAAGGGAGACCCAGTACTTC
D gene: -
J gene: TRBJ2-5
clone size: -
V gene: TRBV7-2

CDR3 protein: CSASPPGSSYEQYF
CDR3 DNA: TGCAGTGCTAGCCCCCCCGGGAGCTCCTACGAGCAGTACTTC
D gene: -
J gene: TRBJ2-7
clone size: few
V gene: TRBV20-1

CDR3 protein: CAWSAHSGLRQETQYF
CDR3 DNA: TGTGCCTGGAGTGCACACTCGGGACTAAGACAAGAGACCCAGTACTTC
D gene: TRBD2
J gene: TRBJ2-5
clone size: -
V gene: TRBV30

CDR3 protein: CASNYRAGYTF
CDR3 DNA: TGCGCCAGCAACTACAGGGCTGGCTACACCTTC
D gene: -
J gene: TRBJ1-2
clone size: -
V gene: TRBV4-3

CDR3 protein: CASGGAMGNQPQHF
CDR3 DNA: TGCGCCAGCGGGGGGGCGATGGGCAATCAGCCCCAGCATTTT
D gene: -
J gene: TRBJ1-5
clone size: many
V gene: TRBV10-2

CDR3 protein: CASSFLLAGGETQYF
CDR3 DNA: TGTGCCAGCAGCTTCCTACTAGCGGGAGGAGAGACCCAGTACTTC
D gene: TRBD2
J gene: TRBJ2-5
clone size: many
V gene: TRBV7-9

CDR3 protein: CASYSSGGNSEQYF
CDR3 DNA: TGTGCCAGTTACTCTAGCGGGGGAAATTCCGAGCAGTACTTC
D gene: TRBD2
J gene: TRBJ2-7
clone size: few
V gene: TRBV7-9

CDR3 protein: CASRRITGGNQPQHF
CDR3 DNA: TGTGCCAGTAGAAGGATCACAGGGGGCAATCAGCCCCAGCATTTT
D gene: TRBD1
J gene: TRBJ1-5
clone size: few
V gene: TRBV19

CDR3 protein: CASSFWSANTGELFF
CDR3 DNA: TGTGCCAGCAGTTTTTGGAGCGCGAACACCGGGGAGCTGTTTTTT
D gene: -
J gene: TRBJ2-2
clone size: once
V gene: TRBV25-1

CDR3 protein: CASSGPMGVNTEAFF
CDR3 DNA: TGTGCCAGCAGTGGCCCAATGGGGGTGAACACTGAAGCTTTCTTT
D gene: -
J gene: TRBJ1-1
clone size: many
V gene: TRBV2

CDR3 protein: CATSDPEGGTSNYGHTF
CDR3 DNA: TGTGCCACCAGTGATCCAGAGGGGGGCACCTCTAACTATGGCCACACCTTC
D gene: -
J gene: TRBJ1-2
clone size: few
V gene: TRBV24-1

CDR3 protein: CASTGGVPNQPQHF
CDR3 DNA: TGTGCCAGCACCGGCGGGGTGCCGAATCAGCCCCAGCATTTT
D gene: -
J gene: TRBJ1-5
clone size: few
V gene: TRBV11-2

CDR3 protein: CASSQGTGKIYGYTF
CDR3 DNA: TGCGCCAGCAGCCAAGGGACAGGGAAGATCTATGGCTACACCTTC
D gene: TRBD1
J gene: TRBJ1-2
clone size: many
V gene: TRBV4-3

CDR3 protein: CASSPGEVNTEAFF
CDR3 DNA: TGTGCCAGCTCACCAGGCGAGGTGAACACTGAAGCTTTCTTT
D gene: -
J gene: TRBJ1-1
clone size: -
V gene: TRBV10-2

CDR3 protein: CASSLSSGISNSPLHF
CDR3 DNA: TGTGCCAGCAGTTTAAGTTCCGGGATTTCTAATTCACCCCTCCACTTT
D gene: -
J gene: TRBJ1-6
clone size: few
V gene: TRBV7-2

CDR3 protein: CSAIGVSGNTVYF
CDR3 DNA: TGCAGTGCCATCGGCGTCTCTGGAAACACCGTATATTTT
D gene: -
J gene: TRBJ1-3
clone size: -
V gene: TRBV20-1

CDR3 protein: CSTDNSYEQYF
CDR3 DNA: TGCAGCACCGACAACTCCTACGAGCAGTACTTC
D gene: -
J gene: TRBJ2-7
clone size: -
V gene: TRBV29-1

CDR3 protein: CSVDAGTGSTIYF
CDR3 DNA: TGCAGCGTTGACGCCGGGACAGGAAGCACCATATATTTT
D gene: TRBD1
J gene: TRBJ1-3
clone size: -
V gene: TRBV29-1

CDR3 protein: CASRDFKGSTEAFF
CDR3 DNA: TGTGCCAGCCGGGACTTTAAGGGGAGCACTGAAGCTTTCTTT
D gene: -
J gene: TRBJ1-1
clone size: few
V gene: TRBV19

CDR3 protein: CASSNPGTGVRQYF
CDR3 DNA: TGTGCCAGCAGTAACCCCGGGACCGGTGTTCGGCAGTACTTC
D gene: -
J gene: TRBJ2-7
clone size: few
V gene: TRBV7-2

CDR3 protein: CASREWEGTGELFF
CDR3 DNA: TGTGCCAGTAGGGAATGGGAGGGCACCGGGGAGCTGTTTTTT
D gene: TRBD2
J gene: TRBJ2-2
clone size: few
V gene: TRBV19

CDR3 protein: CASSLSSGTGDGYTF
CDR3 DNA: TGTGCCAGCAGCTTATCGTCCGGGACAGGGGACGGCTACACCTTC
D gene: TRBD1
J gene: TRBJ1-2
clone size: many
V gene: TRBV7-2

CDR3 protein: CASRPTGGGYTF
CDR3 DNA: TGTGCCAGCAGACCCACGGGGGGAGGCTACACCTTC
D gene: -
J gene: TRBJ1-2
clone size: many
V gene: TRBV6-5

CDR3 protein: CASSATLGSGASF
CDR3 DNA: TGTGCCAGCAGTGCTACCCTCGGAAGTGGGGCTTCCTTT
D gene: -
J gene: TRBJ1-1
clone size: -
V gene: TRBV27

CDR3 protein: CASSLKRVNTEAFF
CDR3 DNA: TGTGCCAGCAGTTTAAAAAGGGTGAACACTGAAGCTTTCTTT
D gene: -
J gene: TRBJ1-1
clone size: -
V gene: TRBV28

CDR3 protein: CASSVQGYQPQHF
CDR3 DNA: TGTGCCAGCAGCGTCCAGGGGTATCAGCCCCAGCATTTT
D gene: -
J gene: TRBJ1-5
clone size: -
V gene: TRBV7-9

CDR3 protein: CASSAWGLAGETQYF
CDR3 DNA: TGTGCCAGCAGCGCGTGGGGACTAGCGGGGGAGACCCAGTACTTC
D gene: TRBD2
J gene: TRBJ2-5
clone size: many
V gene: TRBV7-2

CDR3 protein: CASSLGPGSGNTIYF
CDR3 DNA: TGTGCCAGCAGCTTAGGGCCAGGCTCTGGAAACACCATATATTTT
D gene: -
J gene: TRBJ1-3
clone size: many
V gene: TRBV7-2

CDR3 protein: CASSSWDVPQAFF
CDR3 DNA: TGTGCCAGCAGTTCGTGGGACGTTCCTCAAGCTTTCTTT
D gene: -
J gene: TRBJ1-1
clone size: few
V gene: TRBV7-9